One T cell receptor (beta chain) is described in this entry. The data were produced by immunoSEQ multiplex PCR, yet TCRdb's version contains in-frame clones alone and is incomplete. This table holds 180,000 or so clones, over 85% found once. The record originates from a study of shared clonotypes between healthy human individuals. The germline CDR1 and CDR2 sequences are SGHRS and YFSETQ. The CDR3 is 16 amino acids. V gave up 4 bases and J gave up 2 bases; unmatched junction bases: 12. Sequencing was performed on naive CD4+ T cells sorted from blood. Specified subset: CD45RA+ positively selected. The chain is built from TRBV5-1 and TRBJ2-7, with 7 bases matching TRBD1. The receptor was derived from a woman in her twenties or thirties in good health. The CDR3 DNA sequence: TGCGCCAGCAGCCCGGATCCAGGGGGTAGCCCCTACGAGCAGTACTTC. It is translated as CASSPDPGGSPYEQYF.